These 17 T cell receptor beta chains originate from one sample sequenced in a study of T cell responses to AZD1222 COVID-19 vaccine. The assay was immunoSEQ multiplex PCR, and TCRdb's table has in-frame clones only and misses some. The sample holds about 200,000 clones, around 94% seen once. The sample consisted of peripheral blood, taken 28 days after the second dose of the MenACWY control vaccine. The origin of the receptors is an adult who received the MenACWY meningococcal vaccine as a control.

CDR3 residues: CASNQEYQETQYF. The CDR3 DNA reads TGTGCCAGCAACCAAGAGTACCAAGAGACCCAGTACTTC. This rearrangement joins TRBV5-5 to TRBJ2-5; D gene ambiguous. The V gene lost 6 bases and the J gene lost 0 bases, with 9 bases spanning the gap. This CDR3 contains 13 residues. The germline gives CDR1 SGHKS, CDR2 YYEKEE (reference sequence).

Regarding this clone: Mismatch with germline at one junction end may stem from a read error. The chain employs TRBV7-7 and TRBJ2-5, with 9 bases that match TRBD2. The CDR3 covers 16 residues. Germline assignment: CDR1 SSHAT and CDR2 FNYEAQ (reference sequence). CDR3 DNA sequence: TGTGCTAGCAGCTTAGAGTGGCGGGAGGGCCGCGAGACCCAGTACTTC. It codes for CASSLEWREGRETQYF.

V is TRBV6-5 and J is TRBJ1-5, with 8 bases identical to TRBD1. This CDR3 region has 15 residues. CDR1 and CDR2 (germline): MNHEY, SVGAGI. The V segment lost 4 bases and the J segment 4 bases; nucleotides outside the gene matches: 6. CDR3 in DNA: TGTGCCAGCAGTTCCGGGACAGGTGGTAATCAGCCCCAGCATTTT. This gives the protein CASSSGTGGNQPQHF.

This chain joins TRBV28 and TRBJ2-3; 9 bases are a match to TRBD2. CDR3 length equals 15 residues. J gave up 4 bases and V 7 bases, and 9 bases lay outside the gene matches. Germline CDR1 is MDHEN and CDR2 is SYDVKM. The CDR3 loop reads CASTRLAGRPDTQYF. Here the CDR3 DNA reads TGTGCCAGCACGAGGCTAGCGGGAAGGCCAGATACGCAGTATTTT.

The CDR3 DNA is TGTGCCAGCAGCTCCCTCTCGGGTGAAAAACTGTTTTTT. Its protein product is CASSSLSGEKLFF. This sequence joins TRBV7-2 and TRBJ1-4; D unresolved. This CDR3 has 13 amino acids. V lost 4 bases to trimming and J lost 7 bases, with 10 bases between them. Germline-derived CDR1 and CDR2 are SGHTA and FQGNSA.

V gene TRBV30 combines with J gene TRBJ1-5, with D possibly being TRBD1 (6 bases). V was pared by 2 bases and J by 7 bases, with 12 bases between. Germline-derived CDR1 and CDR2 are GTSNPN and SVGIG (reference sequence). This CDR3 is 13 amino acids long. The DNA of the CDR3 is TGTGCCTGGAGTAGGCAGGGGTCCCAGCCCCAGCATTTT. Translation: CAWSRQGSQPQHF.

In its sample, this clone was seen once. V is TRBV25-1 and J is TRBJ2-1, with D uncertain. V was trimmed by 4 bases and J by 3 bases, leaving 7 bases between them. Germline CDR1 reads MGHDK; CDR2 reads SYGVNS. This CDR3 is built from 13 residues. The CDR3 loop is CASSGPGYNEQFF. The CDR3 region has the DNA TGTGCCAGCAGTGGACCGGGCTACAATGAGCAGTTCTTC.

V is TRBV28 and J is TRBJ2-1; D might be TRBD2 (6 bases). The CDR3 is 14 amino acids. V lost 6 bases to trimming and J lost 5 bases, with 14 bases between them. Looked up from germline, CDR1 is MDHEN and CDR2 is SYDVKM. The CDR3 DNA sequence: TGTGCCAGCAGCCCGACGGGGGAGAACAATGAGCAGTTCTTC. The encoded protein is CASSPTGENNEQFF.

In this sample, this clone turned up once. The V gene is TRBV5-4, the J gene TRBJ2-1, with 10 positions matching TRBD2. Germline CDR1 SGHNT, CDR2 YYREEE (reference sequence). CDR3 length equals 16 residues. Trimming cost V 0 bases and J 4 bases; bases outside gene matches: 4. CDR3 protein: CASSLGGSGGYNEQFF. CDR3 DNA: TGTGCCAGCAGCTTGGGTGGTAGCGGGGGGTACAATGAGCAGTTCTTC.

The gene calls are TRBV10-2 and TRBJ1-2, with 10 bases that match TRBD1. Germline V gene sequence: CDR1 WSHSY, CDR2 SAAADI. The CDR3 is 15 amino acids. J was trimmed by 3 bases and V by 6 bases; bases with no gene match: 7. CDR3 protein: CASSAGTGAHYGYTF. The CDR3 nucleotides read TGCGCCAGCAGCGCCGGGACAGGGGCCCACTATGGCTACACCTTC.

The chain carries TRBV12-3 or TRBV12-4 and TRBJ1-4, with D unresolved. This CDR3 comprises 13 residues. Trimming took 6 bases from V and 7 from J, leaving 12 bases between them. Written as DNA, the CDR3 is TGTGCCAGCAGCCTCCGGACGGGTGAAAAACTGTTTTTT. Encoded protein: CASSLRTGEKLFF.

This sequence joins TRBV6-1 and TRBJ1-2; 8 nucleotides agree with TRBD1. The V gene's germline CDR1 is MNHNS and CDR2 SASEGT. CDR3 size: 14 residues. The ends lost 3 bases at V and 6 bases at J; junction bases unmatched: 6. CDR3 region: CASSDVDRGNGYTF. The CDR3 coding sequence is TGTGCCAGCAGTGATGTCGACAGGGGAAATGGCTACACCTTC.

This chain joins TRBV6-4 and TRBJ1-5; tentatively, D is TRBD1 (5 bases). The germline CDR1 and CDR2 sequences are MRHNA and SNTAGT. V was pared by 3 bases and J by 3 bases, with 6 bases between. The CDR3 loop spans 13 amino acids. The CDR3 loop reads CASSEGDNQPQHF. The CDR3 nucleotides read TGTGCCAGCAGTGAAGGGGACAATCAGCCCCAGCATTTT.

V is TRBV7-2 and J is TRBJ2-1; 11 bases line up with TRBD2. With 1 base clipped from V and 3 bases from J, the junction kept 8 bases outside the gene matches. The CDR3 spans 18 residues. In germline, CDR1 is SGHTA, CDR2 FQGNSA. The CDR3 region has the DNA TGTGCCAGCAGCTTAGTTTCGACTAGCGGGGCTATCTACAATGAGCAGTTCTTC. This sequence encodes CASSLVSTSGAIYNEQFF. Full variable domain (rest looked up from reference TRBV7-2 and TRBJ2-1): GAGVSQSPSNKVTEKGKDVELRCDPISGHTALYWYRQSLGQGLEFLIYFQGNSAPDKSGLPSDRFSAERTGGSVSTLTIQRTQQEDSAVYLCASSLVSTSGAIYNEQFFGPGTRLTVL.

This chain uses TRBV19 with TRBJ1-2, with unresolved D. The CDR3 is 13 residues long. CDR1 is LNHDA, CDR2 SQIVND, per germline (reference sequence). V lost 4 bases to trimming and J lost 4 bases, with 10 bases between them. In nucleotides, the CDR3 is TGTGCCAGTAGTACCCTCGAGGGCTATGGCTACACCTTC. It encodes CASSTLEGYGYTF.

This sequence joins TRBV27 and TRBJ2-1; the D is unclear. The CDR3 covers 16 residues. Between the trimmed V and J ends, which lost 6 bases and 3 bases, there was a span of 18 bases. The V gene's germline CDR1 is MNHEY and CDR2 SMNVEV (reference sequence). The chain's CDR3 is CASRTRNSVNYNEQFF. The CDR3 region has the DNA TGTGCCAGCAGGACTCGGAACAGCGTTAACTACAATGAGCAGTTCTTC.

This chain links TRBV28 with TRBJ2-7; 10 bases align to TRBD1. V was pared by 4 bases and J by 3 bases, with 6 bases of the junction left unmatched. The germline V gene encodes CDR1 MDHEN and CDR2 SYDVKM. The CDR3 contains 15 residues. DNA for the CDR3: TGTGCCAGCAGTTCGGTGACAGGGGGCTTCTACGAGCAGTACTTC. Its translation is CASSSVTGGFYEQYF.